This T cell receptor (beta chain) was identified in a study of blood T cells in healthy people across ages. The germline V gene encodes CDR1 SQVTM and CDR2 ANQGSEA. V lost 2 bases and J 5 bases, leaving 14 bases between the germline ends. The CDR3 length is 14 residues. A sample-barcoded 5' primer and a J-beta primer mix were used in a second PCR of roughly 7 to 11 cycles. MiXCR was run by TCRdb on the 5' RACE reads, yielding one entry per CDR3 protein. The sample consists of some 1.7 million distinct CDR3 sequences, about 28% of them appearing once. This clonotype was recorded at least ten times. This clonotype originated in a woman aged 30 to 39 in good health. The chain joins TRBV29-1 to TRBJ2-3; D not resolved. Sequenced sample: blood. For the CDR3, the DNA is TGCAGCGTTGAACCTTCCCTTACGGGAGATACGCAGTATTTT. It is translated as CSVEPSLTGDTQYF.